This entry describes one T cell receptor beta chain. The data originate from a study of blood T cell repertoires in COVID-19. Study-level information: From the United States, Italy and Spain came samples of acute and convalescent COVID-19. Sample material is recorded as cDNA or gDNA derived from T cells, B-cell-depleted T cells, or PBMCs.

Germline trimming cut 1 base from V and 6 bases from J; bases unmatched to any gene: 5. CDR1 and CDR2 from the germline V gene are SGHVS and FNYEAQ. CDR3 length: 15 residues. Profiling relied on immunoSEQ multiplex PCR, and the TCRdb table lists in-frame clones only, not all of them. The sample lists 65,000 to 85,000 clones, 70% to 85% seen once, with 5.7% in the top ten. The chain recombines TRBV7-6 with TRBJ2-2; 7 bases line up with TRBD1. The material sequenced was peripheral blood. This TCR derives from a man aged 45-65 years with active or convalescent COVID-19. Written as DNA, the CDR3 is TGTGCCAGCAGCTTAGTAGGGGGCAAGGCCGGGGAGCTGTTTTTT. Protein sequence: CASSLVGGKAGELFF. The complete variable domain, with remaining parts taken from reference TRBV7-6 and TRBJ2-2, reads GAGVSQSPRYKVTKRGQDVALRCDPISGHVSLYWYRQALGQGPEFLTYFNYEAQQDKSGLPNDRFSAERPEGSISTLTIQRTEQRDSAMYRCASSLVGGKAGELFFGEGSRLTVL.